This T cell receptor (beta chain) was found in a study of spatial heterogeneity in lung cancer. Study-level information: Patients with untreated early-stage non-small cell lung cancer, numbering 72, were the donors. General study results and limits: The study found ubiquitous expanded tumor TCRs in blood more at resection than follow-up.

Time point indicated: blood at routine non-recurrence follow-up after resection. Unsorted samples of tumor, nontumor lung or frozen PBMC had their whole RNA sequenced. TCRdb reprocessed the 5' RACE reads via MiXCR and lists one record per CDR3 protein. The sample has some 120,000 distinct CDR3 sequences, 12% seen once. Comment on this clonotype: The antigen remains undetermined. A much larger clone differs by one base, so this may be a read error.

The CDR3 is 17 residues long. Per the germline V gene, CDR1 is SQVTM and CDR2 is ANQGSEA. The V and J ends lost 4 bases and 4 bases, in that order; junction bases with no gene match: 18. V usage is TRBV29-1 and J usage is TRBJ1-1; 7 bases map to TRBD1. The sequencing used PBMCs, collected at follow-up. The source of this sequence is a male donor with early-stage non-small cell lung cancer. For the CDR3, the DNA is TGCAGCGTTGGAGATTTGACAGGGTCAAAGTCTAGCACTGAAGCTTTCTTT. It specifies CSVGDLTGSKSSTEAFF.